These 22 T cell receptor beta chains were all obtained from the same sample, sequenced in a study of blood T cell repertoires in COVID-19. The protocol was immunoSEQ multiplex PCR, while the TCRdb copy is restricted to in-frame clones and leaves out a portion. The top ten hold roughly 3.6% of the sample, which has fewer than 110,000 clones, approximately 88% seen once. Material for sequencing was peripheral blood. Receptor source: a woman between 55 and 75 years old with acute or convalescent COVID-19.

This rearrangement joins TRBV21-1 to TRBJ2-1; the table's D gene call, TRBD2, was not cross checked with the DNA. TRBV21-1 is an annotated pseudogene. The CDR3 loop spans 15 amino acids. The CDR3 spells CASSNSGKGCSEQFF. CDR3 sequence (DNA): TGTGCCAGCAGCAATTCGGGGAAGGGTTGTAGTGAGCAGTTCTTC.

The chain employs TRBV19 and TRBJ2-6, with 8 nucleotides matching TRBD1. Germline CDR1 and CDR2: LNHDA and SQIVND (reference sequence). The CDR3 is 15 amino acids. The V and J ends lost 5 bases and 12 bases, in that order; junction bases with no gene match: 12. CDR3 sequence (DNA): TGTGCCAGTAGTCCGACAGGGGACCCCTATGGCGTCCTGACTTTC. It is translated as CASSPTGDPYGVLTF.

J is TRBJ2-5 and V is TRBV25-1; 9 nucleotides line up with TRBD2. The CDR3 loop spans 14 amino acids. The germline CDR1 and CDR2 sequences are MGHDK and SYGVNS. V was pared by 3 bases and J by 5 bases, with 4 bases of the junction left unmatched. DNA of the CDR3: TGTGCCAGCAGTGAGTTCCTAGCGGGGGAGACCCAGTACTTC. This sequence encodes CASSEFLAGETQYF.

The genes are TRBV7-2 and TRBJ1-5; D might be TRBD1 (6 bases). The CDR3 extends over 18 amino acids. The germline V gene encodes CDR1 SGHTA and CDR2 FQGNSA. V shed 1 base and J shed 4 bases, with 20 bases lying between them. CDR3 in DNA: TGTGCCAGCAGCTTAGTCGGGGGGGCCTCCTTCGGGAATCAGCCCCAGCATTTT. It codes for CASSLVGGASFGNQPQHF.

This clone was observed a handful of times. The V and J genes are TRBV3-1 (or the pseudogene TRBV3-2) and TRBJ1-1; 7 bases align to TRBD1. CDR1 is LGHDT and CDR2 is YNNKEL in the germline V gene (reference sequence). Trimming at V came to 0 bases and at J to 10 bases, leaving 14 bases not matched to a gene. This CDR3 contains 16 residues. The CDR3 region is CASSQEAGRGRLAAFF. CDR3 coding DNA: TGTGCCAGCAGCCAAGAGGCGGGAAGGGGGCGTTTAGCAGCTTTCTTT.

The V and J genes are TRBV6-5 and TRBJ1-4, with TRBD1 matching over 7 bases. The CDR3 has 11 amino acids. Germline CDR1 reads MNHEY; CDR2 reads SVGAGI. Unmatched junction bases numbered 1, after V lost 7 bases and J lost 8 bases. The CDR3 sequence is CASKGQEKLFF. CDR3 DNA: TGTGCCAGCAAGGGACAGGAAAAACTGTTTTTT.

The rearrangement uses TRBV7-8 and TRBJ2-3; TRBD1 aligns across 11 bases. After removal of 6 bases from V and 5 bases from J, the junction contained 10 bases not matched to a gene. The CDR3 covers 16 residues. Germline values: CDR1 SGHVS, CDR2 FQNEAQ. CDR3 residues: CASSLGQGVLGDTQYF. CDR3 in DNA: TGTGCCAGCAGTTTGGGACAGGGGGTTCTGGGAGATACGCAGTATTTT. Full variable domain (outside the CDR3, taken from reference TRBV7-8 and TRBJ2-3): GAGVSQSPRYKVAKRGQDVALRCDPISGHVSLFWYQQALGQGPEFLTYFQNEAQLDKSGLPSDRFFAERPEGSVSTLKIQRTQQEDSAVYLCASSLGQGVLGDTQYFGPGTRLTVL.

This chain connects TRBV11-1 to TRBJ2-5; 8 bases fit TRBD1. The CDR3 consists of 14 residues. The V segment lost 3 bases and the J segment 5 bases; nucleotides outside the gene matches: 5. Germline V gene sequence: CDR1 SGHAT, CDR2 FQDESV (reference sequence). CDR3 in DNA: TGTGCCAGCAGCTTCGGACAGGGCGGGGAGACCCAGTACTTC. Translated: CASSFGQGGETQYF.

The chain employs TRBV2 and TRBJ2-1; the D gene is possibly TRBD2 (5 bases). This CDR3 has 15 amino acids. Trimming stripped 5 bases from V and 1 base from J, with 12 bases between. Germline CDR1 and CDR2: SNHLY and FYNNEI. DNA of the CDR3: TGTGCCAGCAGTCCACTAGGACGGTCCTACAATGAGCAGTTCTTC. This codes for CASSPLGRSYNEQFF.

This chain links TRBV5-1 with TRBJ1-5; tentatively, D is TRBD1 (6 bases). CDR1 is SGHRS, CDR2 YFSETQ, per germline. The CDR3 is made up of 14 amino acids. The ends were cut back, 2 bases at V and 3 bases at J, with 9 bases in the middle. CDR3 loop: CASSLGGANQPQHF. The DNA for the CDR3 is TGCGCCAGCAGCTTAGGGGGGGCCAATCAGCCCCAGCATTTT.

This clone occurred a few times. The J gene is TRBJ2-1, the V gene TRBV7-6; the match to TRBD1 covers 8 bases. The junction had 5 bases not matched to a gene; V was cut back by 3 bases and J by 1 base. The germline V gene encodes CDR1 SGHVS and CDR2 FNYEAQ. The CDR3 totals 16 residues. The CDR3 sequence is CASSFSTGGSYNEQFF. CDR3 in DNA: TGTGCCAGCAGCTTTTCCACAGGGGGGTCCTACAATGAGCAGTTCTTC.

The V call is TRBV3-1 (or the pseudogene TRBV3-2), the J call TRBJ2-1; TRBD2 agrees at 9 bases. Looked up from germline, CDR1 is LGHDT and CDR2 is YNNKEL (reference sequence). The CDR3 is made up of 17 amino acids. The V gene end was trimmed by 3 bases and the J gene end by 6 bases; junction bases not matched to a gene: 12. The CDR3 here is CASSQLHVAGALNEQFF. In DNA, the CDR3 is TGTGCCAGCAGCCAGCTCCATGTAGCGGGAGCCCTCAATGAGCAGTTCTTC.

The chain joins TRBV5-1 to TRBJ1-5; maybe TRBD1 (6 bases). The germline V and J ends were trimmed by 0 bases and 0 bases, with 7 bases remaining between them. Germline CDR1 and CDR2: SGHRS and YFSETQ. The CDR3 has 15 amino acids. Here the CDR3 reads CASSLAGDSNQPQHF. DNA of the CDR3: TGCGCCAGCAGCTTGGCAGGGGATAGCAATCAGCCCCAGCATTTT.

The V gene is TRBV11-2, the J gene TRBJ2-7, with D maybe TRBD1 (6 bases). Germline loops: CDR1 SGHAT, CDR2 FQNNGV. The V end lost 1 base, the J end lost 3 bases, and 10 bases lay between the germline ends. The CDR3 contains 14 residues. CDR3: CASSLGGRIYEQYF. The DNA for the CDR3 is TGTGCCAGCAGCTTAGGGGGGCGGATCTACGAGCAGTACTTC. The full variable domain, its missing parts supplied by reference TRBV11-2 and TRBJ2-7, is EAGVAQSPRYKIIEKRQSVAFWCNPISGHATLYWYQQILGQGPKLLIQFQNNGVVDDSQLPKDRFSAERLKGVDSTLKIQPAKLEDSAVYLCASSLGGRIYEQYFGPGTRLTVT.

This chain links TRBV5-1 with TRBJ2-5; D perhaps matches TRBD2 (6 bases). There are 13 residues in the CDR3. CDR1 is SGHRS, CDR2 YFSETQ, per germline. V lost 4 bases and J 2 bases, leaving 9 bases between the germline ends. CDR3 in amino acids: CASSVGTQETQYF. As DNA, the CDR3 is TGCGCCAGCAGCGTCGGGACTCAAGAGACCCAGTACTTC.

The rearrangement joins TRBV5-1 to TRBJ2-3; a weak D match, TRBD2 (6 bases). The germline V gene has CDR1 SGHRS and CDR2 YFSETQ. V was pared by 3 bases and J by 2 bases, with 16 bases between. This CDR3 contains 16 residues. DNA for the CDR3: TGCGCCAGCAGCTACAGAGTAGCGGAGAACACAGATACGCAGTATTTT. This encodes CASSYRVAENTDTQYF.

This clone has more than one count but fewer than ten. The CDR3 DNA is TGTGCCAGCAGCTTTTCCGGGAAAACGGGGGAGCCCCAGCATTTT. Translated, it gives CASSFSGKTGEPQHF. The V and J genes are TRBV11-2 and TRBJ1-5; perhaps TRBD1 as D (5 bases). Germline CDR1 SGHAT, CDR2 FQNNGV. The V end lost 3 bases, the J end lost 8 bases, and 17 bases lay between the germline ends. There are 15 residues in the CDR3.

This clone was seen a few times. The gene calls are TRBV15 and TRBJ2-2; D is unresolved. Trimming pared 4 bases from V and 6 bases from J, leaving 6 bases between. The CDR3 is 12 residues long. The V gene's germline CDR1 is LNHNV and CDR2 YYDKDF (reference sequence). This CDR3 reads CATSNLAGELFF. The DNA for the CDR3 is TGTGCCACCAGCAACCTAGCCGGGGAGCTGTTTTTT.

This clone was counted between two and nine times. The chain recombines TRBV25-1 with TRBJ1-3; TRBD1 matches at 10 bases. CDR3 length: 18 residues. After removal of 4 bases from V and 1 base from J, the junction contained 10 bases not matched to a gene. The germline CDR1 and CDR2 sequences are MGHDK and SYGVNS. The CDR3 DNA sequence: TGTGCCAGCAGTGGGAGATGGGGACAGGGGCGTTCTGGAAACACCATATATTTT. Its translation is CASSGRWGQGRSGNTIYF.

The rearrangement links TRBV3-1 (or the pseudogene TRBV3-2) to TRBJ2-1; TRBD2 is a possible D gene (6 bases). Germline-derived CDR1 and CDR2 are LGHDT and YNNKEL (reference sequence). V was cut by 3 bases and J by 0 bases, with 15 bases left in between. This CDR3 region has 17 residues. DNA for the CDR3: TGTGCCAGCAGCCAGAACATTGGCGGGGTCTCCTACAATGAGCAGTTCTTC. Its protein product is CASSQNIGGVSYNEQFF.

V gene TRBV30 combines with J gene TRBJ1-1; a weak D match, TRBD1 (6 bases). With 8 bases removed from V and 6 bases from J, the gap between germline ends came to 16 bases. The CDR3 sequence is 12 residues long. Germline values: CDR1 GTSNPN, CDR2 SVGIG (reference sequence). In DNA form, the CDR3 reads TGTGCCGGGGACAACGTGGACGCTGAAGCTTTCTTT. Translation gives CAGDNVDAEAFF.

Of note for this clone: This same CDR3 is encoded by further DNA sequences in the sample. V usage is TRBV6-5 and J usage is TRBJ1-1; D unresolved. The CDR3 loop spans 14 amino acids. V lost 0 bases to trimming and J lost 4 bases, with 9 bases between them. CDR1 and CDR2 (germline): MNHEY, SVGAGI. The CDR3 loop is CASSYSRGSTEAFF. The CDR3 region has the DNA TGTGCCAGCAGTTACTCCCGGGGTTCCACTGAAGCTTTCTTT.